The clone carrying this T cell receptor (beta chain) appeared a few times. Its antigen is unknown. The ends were cut back, 4 bases at V and 1 base at J, with 11 bases in the middle. The CDR3 is made up of 13 amino acids. Looked up from germline, CDR1 is SQVTM and CDR2 is ANQGSEA. The data are from a study of post-analysis software for immune sequencing data. The wider study: Included among the disease courses, which were recorded for the cohort, were relapsing-remitting, secondary progressive and progressive-relapsing multiple sclerosis. The study, taken as a whole, reports: Elevated frequency relative to controls characterized about 5 TRBV segments in patients, TRBV5-6, TRBV5-1 and TRBV20-1 among them.

Incorporated into the TCR beta cDNA libraries were unique molecular identifiers, which served to reduce PCR and sequencing biases. There were 1 to 10 million T cells, and about 500,000 cDNA molecules came from them. Via MiXCR, TCRdb re-called the PCR reads, giving one row per CDR3 protein. This sample has 650,000 to 850,000 distinct CDR3 sequences, with roughly 46% found just once. Source material: blood. The chain has TRBV29-1 and TRBJ2-7; D possibly uses TRBD1 or TRBD2 (6 bases each). This sequence originates from a girl aged 10-17 years with multiple sclerosis. CDR3 residues: CSVGGLASYEQYF. Written as DNA, the CDR3 is TGCAGCGTTGGGGGGCTAGCGTCCTACGAGCAGTACTTC.